The clone carrying this T cell receptor (beta chain) was observed at least ten times. No antigen is known for it. This record belongs to a study of T-cell reconstitution after alpha-beta-depleted transplantation in children. V was shortened by 0 bases and J by 7 bases, with 16 bases between the two germline ends. Germline V gene sequence: CDR1 SGDLS, CDR2 YYNGEE. The CDR3 contains 15 residues. Using unique molecular identifiers, the investigators prepared the TCRbeta library. Using its own MiXCR run on the PCR reads, TCRdb lists one record per CDR3 protein. The table lists about 300,000 distinct CDR3 sequences, about 7.3% of them singletons. Study-wide points: T-cell counts and diversity at one year post-transplant came mainly from newly produced T cells. Reports say that about two months after transplant, the alpha-beta T cells came out of several hundred graft clones that had expanded.

The chain recombines TRBV9 with TRBJ1-2; weak D call: TRBD1 (5 bases). Sequenced here: peripheral blood, sampled 360 days after TCRalphabeta/CD19-depleted stem cell transplant. The TCR was taken from a female patient between 2 and 15 years old who had a stem cell transplant for Fanconi anemia, so the T cells may come from the graft donor. This CDR3 reads CASSVDRRRGSGYTF. For the CDR3, the DNA is TGTGCCAGCAGCGTAGATCGGCGGAGGGGTTCTGGCTACACCTTC.